These 28 T cell receptor beta chains were all obtained from the same sample, sequenced in a study of T cells in Graves' hyperthyroidism and ophthalmopathy. The source material, RNA transcripts, was used to amplify TCR beta CDR3 regions. Using the HTBI primer set, a first-round RT-PCR was run on the TCR CDR3. TCRdb itself ran the multiplex PCR reads through MiXCR, one entry per CDR3 protein. The top ten hold around 3.9% of the sample, which has approximately 630,000 distinct CDR3 sequences, about 17% seen once. The sequenced material came from blood. All receptors derive from a woman aged 25 to 45 with Graves' hyperthyroidism.

In this sample, this clonotype turned up a few times. This chain joins TRBV19 and TRBJ1-5, with a possible D match to TRBD1 (5 bases). CDR3 length equals 14 residues. V dropped 6 bases and J dropped 9 bases, with 18 bases sitting between them. Germline loops: CDR1 LNHDA, CDR2 SQIVND (reference sequence). The CDR3 DNA follows: TGTGCCAGTAGCGGGGGGGTCCCCCCATCGCCCCAGCATTTT. Translated, it gives CASSGGVPPSPQHF.

This clonotype came up many times. The chain uses TRBV27 and TRBJ2-7; D may correspond to TRBD1 or TRBD2 (5 bases each). This CDR3 spans 15 amino acids. CDR1 and CDR2 from the germline V gene are MNHEY and SMNVEV (reference sequence). The V end was cut by 2 bases, the J end by 5 bases, with 16 bases between. Written as DNA, the CDR3 is TGTGCCAGCAGTTTAAGGGGAGTTACATCGGACGAGCAGTACTTC. It encodes CASSLRGVTSDEQYF.

This clonotype was observed a few times. The rearrangement joins TRBV7-9 to TRBJ2-7; TRBD2 might be the D (6 bases). CDR3 length: 16 residues. Germline V lookup: CDR1 SEHNR, CDR2 FQNEAQ (reference sequence). Trimming stripped 2 bases from V and 7 bases from J, with 21 bases between. Written as DNA, the CDR3 is TGTGCCAGCAGCTTATCGTACGGGGGTAGCGGTCGTGAGCAGTACTTC. Translated: CASSLSYGGSGREQYF. Based on the CDR3 plus reference TRBV7-9 and TRBJ2-7, the full variable domain is DTGVSQNPRHKITKRGQNVTFRCDPISEHNRLYWYRQTLGQGPEFLTYFQNEAQLEKSRLLSDRFSAERPKGSFSTLEIQRTEQGDSAMYLCASSLSYGGSGREQYFGPGTRLTVT.

This clonotype was observed a handful of times. This chain uses TRBV7-9 with TRBJ2-7; 8 nucleotides align to TRBD1. This CDR3 spans 12 amino acids. Looked up from germline, CDR1 is SEHNR and CDR2 is FQNEAQ (reference sequence). Trimming at V came to 5 bases and at J to 6 bases, leaving 3 bases not matched to a gene. This CDR3 reads CASSLQGAEQYF. DNA of the CDR3: TGTGCCAGCAGCCTCCAGGGGGCCGAGCAGTACTTC.

This clonotype was observed many times. The chain has TRBV20-1 and TRBJ2-3, with D unresolved. Germline lookup yields CDR1 DFQATT and CDR2 SNEGSKA (reference sequence). The CDR3 sequence is 14 residues long. Trimming shortened V by 2 bases and J by 2 bases, and 11 bases separated the two germline ends. The DNA for the CDR3 is TGCAGTGCTAGAAGGGAACTGTACACAGATACGCAGTATTTT. Its translation is CSARRELYTDTQYF.

The V gene is TRBV30, the J gene TRBJ2-7; 7 bases line up with TRBD1. Germline CDR1 is GTSNPN and CDR2 is SVGIG (reference sequence). Germline trimming cut 5 bases from V and 3 bases from J; bases unmatched to any gene: 7. CDR3 length: 13 residues. CDR3 in amino acids: CAWGQDLYYEQYF. The CDR3 DNA is TGTGCCTGGGGACAGGATCTCTACTACGAGCAGTACTTC.

This clonotype came up many times. This chain links TRBV7-2 with TRBJ2-7; 10 nucleotides line up with TRBD1. After removal of 8 bases from V and 7 bases from J, the junction contained 5 bases not matched to a gene. The CDR3 sequence is 12 residues long. Germline CDR1 SGHTA, CDR2 FQGNSA. CDR3 DNA sequence: TGTGCCAGCGGGACAGGGGTTTGGGAGCAGTACTTC. Encoded protein: CASGTGVWEQYF.

The V and J genes are TRBV7-2 and TRBJ2-1; no reliable D call. Per the germline V gene, CDR1 is SGHTA and CDR2 is FQGNSA. This CDR3 is built from 13 residues. Trimming cost V 5 bases and J 0 bases, with 5 bases left between them. CDR3 DNA: TGTGCCAGCAGCCCCTTCTCCTACAATGAGCAGTTCTTC. Translation: CASSPFSYNEQFF. The full variable domain, in which reference TRBV7-2 and TRBJ2-1 provide the parts outside the CDR3, is GAGVSQSPSNKVTEKGKDVELRCDPISGHTALYWYRQSLGQGLEFLIYFQGNSAPDKSGLPSDRFSAERTGGSVSTLTIQRTQQEDSAVYLCASSPFSYNEQFFGPGTRLTVL.

Ten or more counts support this clonotype. The J gene is TRBJ1-5, the V gene TRBV5-1; TRBD1 matches 11 bases. CDR1 is SGHRS and CDR2 is YFSETQ in the germline V gene. With 3 bases clipped from V and 2 bases from J, the junction kept 13 bases outside the gene matches. This CDR3 comprises 19 residues. CDR3 nucleotides: TGCGCCAGCAGCTCCCAGAGGACAGGGGGCTTGAGGGGCAATCAGCCCCAGCATTTT. Amino acids: CASSSQRTGGLRGNQPQHF. Together with reference TRBV5-1 and TRBJ1-5, the CDR3 gives the full variable domain: KAGVTQTPRYLIKTRGQQVTLSCSPISGHRSVSWYQQTPGQGLQFLFEYFSETQRNKGNFPGRFSGRQFSNSRSEMNVSTLELGDSALYLCASSSQRTGGLRGNQPQHFGDGTRLSIL.

Note on this clonotype: Because it lacks the conserved phenylalanine or tryptophan at the end, this CDR3 is likely a read error. The rearrangement uses TRBV7-9 and TRBJ2-1; tentatively, D is TRBD2 (6 bases). The CDR3 contains 15 residues. V gave up 6 bases and J gave up 1 base, with 13 bases separating them. Looked up from germline, CDR1 is SEHNR and CDR2 is FQNEAQ (reference sequence). This CDR3 is CASRRTGLSYNEQFS. The CDR3 DNA reads TGTGCCAGCAGACGAACGGGACTGTCCTACAATGAGCAGTTCTCC.

This clonotype has at least ten counts. The chain combines TRBV12-3 or TRBV12-4 with TRBJ2-3, with 16 bases identical to TRBD2. Trimming cost V 4 bases and J 4 bases; bases outside gene matches: 11. This CDR3 comprises 19 residues. This CDR3 is CASSSYRGTSGRDADTQYF. The CDR3 coding sequence is TGTGCCAGCAGTTCTTATAGAGGGACTAGCGGGAGGGACGCAGATACGCAGTATTTT.

V gene TRBV19 combines with J gene TRBJ1-1, with TRBD1 identical over 8 bases. The CDR3 has 19 amino acids. The ends lost 4 bases at V and 4 bases at J; junction bases unmatched: 20. CDR1 is LNHDA and CDR2 is SQIVND in the germline V gene (reference sequence). The CDR3 nucleotides read TGTGCCAGTAGTACTGGGACAGGTAGGTTTTCGGAGTATGGCACTGAAGCTTTCTTT. As protein: CASSTGTGRFSEYGTEAFF.

This clonotype was counted many times. The V gene is TRBV12-3 or TRBV12-4, the J gene TRBJ1-1, with TRBD1 as a possible D gene (6 bases). The CDR3 runs to 14 residues. Trimming took off 6 bases at V and 4 bases at J, with 15 bases between the two ends. CDR3 nucleotide sequence: TGTGCCAGCAGGGCCCACACAGGGCTCACTGAAGCTTTCTTT. Its translation: CASRAHTGLTEAFF.

At least ten counts were recorded for this clonotype. The chain is built from TRBV3-1 and TRBJ1-1; 7 positions match TRBD1. With 2 bases clipped from V and 6 bases from J, the junction kept 6 bases outside the gene matches. Germline CDR1 LGHDT, CDR2 YNNKEL (reference sequence). CDR3 length: 14 amino acids. The DNA of the CDR3 is TGTGCCAGCAGCCAATTACAGGGGAGCGCTGAAGCTTTCTTT. Translation: CASSQLQGSAEAFF.

This clonotype was seen more than once but under ten times. This sequence joins TRBV30 and TRBJ2-5; TRBD2 agrees at 13 bases. The ends lost 1 base at V and 2 bases at J; junction bases unmatched: 1. Germline assignment: CDR1 GTSNPN and CDR2 SVGIG (reference sequence). The CDR3 runs to 15 residues. The CDR3 DNA follows: TGTGCCTGGAGTGGGGGACTAGCGGGACAAGAGACCCAGTACTTC. Translation gives CAWSGGLAGQETQYF.

This clonotype has a count of ten or more. This sequence joins TRBV3-1 and TRBJ2-5; 9 nucleotides line up with TRBD1. Germline values: CDR1 LGHDT, CDR2 YNNKEL (reference sequence). Losses at the gene ends were 6 bases for V and 2 bases for J; bases not matched to a gene: 4. This CDR3 has 14 residues. CDR3 bases: TGTGCCAGCAGTCGGACAGGGGAGCAAGAGACCCAGTACTTC. It specifies CASSRTGEQETQYF.

Ten or more counts support this clonotype. J is TRBJ1-5 and V is TRBV19; D may be TRBD1 (5 bases). CDR1 LNHDA and CDR2 SQIVND come from the germline V gene (reference sequence). This CDR3 has 16 amino acids. The V and J ends lost 2 bases and 2 bases respectively, with 13 bases between them. The CDR3 region is CASSIFRVRGNQPQHF. In nucleotides, the CDR3 is TGTGCCAGTAGTATATTCAGGGTTAGGGGCAATCAGCCCCAGCATTTT.

This clonotype was recorded at least ten times. This chain's CDR3 is CASSLGALGAATEAFF. CDR3 DNA sequence: TGTGCCAGCAGTTTAGGGGCCCTAGGGGCCGCCACTGAAGCTTTCTTT. The V and J genes are TRBV12-3 or TRBV12-4 and TRBJ1-1; possible D gene TRBD1, 5 bases. The CDR3 is 16 residues long. V lost 1 base and J 4 bases, leaving 16 bases between the germline ends.

This clonotype appeared many times. This rearrangement joins TRBV20-1 to TRBJ2-7; 8 nucleotides line up with TRBD2. The CDR3 is 15 amino acids. J lost 5 bases, V lost 0 bases, and 9 bases had no gene match. CDR1 and CDR2 (germline): DFQATT, SNEGSKA (reference sequence). The CDR3 loop is CSARDPGAGVHEQYF. As DNA, the CDR3 is TGCAGTGCTAGAGATCCGGGAGCGGGAGTCCACGAGCAGTACTTC.

This clonotype was seen a few times. The rearrangement uses TRBV5-1 and TRBJ2-7; the match to TRBD2 covers 14 bases. The V gene's germline CDR1 is SGHRS and CDR2 YFSETQ. The ends lost 6 bases at V and 4 bases at J; junction bases unmatched: 6. This CDR3 has 15 residues. The CDR3 DNA follows: TGCGCCAGCAAGCCGGGACTAGCGGGGGCGTACGAGCAGTACTTC. This gives the protein CASKPGLAGAYEQYF. Filled out from reference TRBV5-1 and TRBJ2-7, the complete variable domain reads KAGVTQTPRYLIKTRGQQVTLSCSPISGHRSVSWYQQTPGQGLQFLFEYFSETQRNKGNFPGRFSGRQFSNSRSEMNVSTLELGDSALYLCASKPGLAGAYEQYFGPGTRLTVT.

This clonotype was recorded a few times. A much larger clone is a single base away; this may be a read error. The final CDR3 position lacks the conserved phenylalanine or tryptophan, pointing to a likely read error. The CDR3 DNA sequence: TGTGCCAGCAGTTTTCGGGGCACGAACACTGAAGCTTTCCTT. Amino acid sequence: CASSFRGTNTEAFL. The gene calls are TRBV28 and TRBJ1-1; D is possibly TRBD1 (5 bases). Trimming cost V 3 bases and J 1 base, with 9 bases left between them. This CDR3 is 14 amino acids long. CDR1 is MDHEN, CDR2 SYDVKM, per germline.

This clonotype was recorded many times. The V and J genes are TRBV5-1 and TRBJ1-1; a weak D match, TRBD1 (5 bases). This CDR3 is 16 amino acids long. V dropped 4 bases and J dropped 0 bases, with 16 bases sitting between them. From germline, CDR1 is SGHRS and CDR2 YFSETQ. CDR3 coding DNA: TGCGCCAGCAGCCCGGATGTCCCAGGGATGAACACTGAAGCTTTCTTT. Encoded protein: CASSPDVPGMNTEAFF.

The gene calls are TRBV18 and TRBJ2-5; 15 nucleotides match TRBD2. CDR1 and CDR2 (germline): KGHSH, LQKENI. The V and J ends lost 3 bases and 6 bases, in that order; junction bases with no gene match: 14. The CDR3 totals 19 residues. In DNA, the CDR3 is TGTGCCAGCTCACCCGGGACTAGCGGGAGGAACATTAATCTGAAGACCCAGTACTTC. This encodes CASSPGTSGRNINLKTQYF.

This clonotype occurred many times. The genes are TRBV27 and TRBJ2-7; D gene unclear. CDR1 MNHEY and CDR2 SMNVEV come from the germline V gene (reference sequence). V lost 5 bases and J lost 3, with 8 bases in between. This CDR3 contains 12 residues. CDR3 residues: CASSGKYYEQYF. The CDR3 DNA follows: TGTGCCAGCAGTGGAAAATACTACGAGCAGTACTTC.

This clonotype was observed a few times. This chain uses TRBV29-1 with TRBJ1-2; no firm D call. The CDR3 is made up of 11 amino acids. Germline V lookup: CDR1 SQVTM, CDR2 ANQGSEA. V was pared by 3 bases and J by 3 bases, with 5 bases between. The CDR3 reads CSVDGDYGYTF. Here the CDR3 DNA reads TGCAGCGTTGACGGAGACTATGGCTACACCTTC.

At least ten counts were recorded for this clonotype. The rearrangement uses TRBV28 and TRBJ2-7; 11 bases are a match to TRBD2. The germline gives CDR1 MDHEN, CDR2 SYDVKM. CDR3 length: 17 residues. V lost 4 bases and J lost 2; bases outside the gene matches: 10. CDR3 DNA: TGTGCCAGCAGTTCGGTTTCCGGGACTAGCGGTGCCTACGAGCAGTACTTC. Its translation: CASSSVSGTSGAYEQYF.

In this sample, this clonotype turned up many times. The V and J genes are TRBV7-2 and TRBJ2-7, with D possibly called TRBD1 or TRBD2 (5 bases each). V lost 4 bases, J lost 3 bases, and 16 bases lay in between. CDR3 length equals 15 residues. Per the germline V gene, CDR1 is SGHTA and CDR2 is FQGNSA. The CDR3 region has the DNA TGTGCCAGCAGCTCGCCCCGGGACCAAAACTACGAGCAGTACTTC. This sequence encodes CASSSPRDQNYEQYF. The full variable domain, rest sourced from reference TRBV7-2 and TRBJ2-7, is GAGVSQSPSNKVTEKGKDVELRCDPISGHTALYWYRQSLGQGLEFLIYFQGNSAPDKSGLPSDRFSAERTGGSVSTLTIQRTQQEDSAVYLCASSSPRDQNYEQYFGPGTRLTVT.

The chain carries TRBV4-1 and TRBJ1-1; the D is unclear. CDR3 size: 15 residues. Germline V gene lookup returns CDR1 MGHRA and CDR2 YSYEKL. Trimming pared 0 bases from V and 4 bases from J, leaving 12 bases between. In DNA, the CDR3 is TGCGCCAGCAGCCAAGATGTTGGTGTCGGCACTGAAGCTTTCTTT. It encodes CASSQDVGVGTEAFF.